This TCR beta chain was sequenced in a study of blood T cell repertoires in COVID-19. The overall study: COVID-19 samples, acute and convalescent, were from the United States, Italy and Spain. The analysed material was cDNA or gDNA that came from T cells, B-cell-depleted T cells, or PBMCs.

The V end lost 0 bases, the J end lost 2 bases, and 6 bases lay between the germline ends. The CDR3 is made up of 13 amino acids. Germline assignment: CDR1 SGHNT and CDR2 YYREEE (reference sequence). Original processing notes: Nucleated cell counts were estimated from reference gene primer amplification. Method: immunoSEQ multiplex PCR; TCRdb's copy keeps in-frame clones and lacks some. The V and J calls and clone size come from that table; D and trimming were worked out from the DNA. The data show some 250,000 clones, with roughly 88% seen just once and 0.7% held by the top ten. The sample consisted of peripheral blood. The chain carries TRBV5-4 and TRBJ2-7; no clear D. The TCR comes from a human donor in a cohort sampled during active COVID-19. The CDR3 region has the DNA TGTGCCAGCAGCTTGGAGCCTACCTACGAGCAGTACTTC. Translating it yields CASSLEPTYEQYF.